The next 27 T cell receptor beta chains were all read from a single sample in a study of T cells in Graves' hyperthyroidism and ophthalmopathy. The source material, RNA transcripts, was used to amplify TCR beta CDR3 regions. TCR CDR3 underwent first-round RT-PCR with the HTBI primer set. Using its own MiXCR run on the multiplex PCR reads, TCRdb lists one record per CDR3 protein. Of under 750,000 distinct CDR3 sequences listed, roughly 20% are singletons. Sequencing was carried out using blood. The receptors shown here come from a woman aged 50 to 60 with Graves' hyperthyroidism that later progressed to Graves' ophthalmopathy.

There are a few counts of this clonotype. This chain uses TRBV5-5 with TRBJ2-1, with 7 bases that match TRBD1. The germline gives CDR1 SGHKS, CDR2 YYEKEE (reference sequence). The junction had 14 bases not matched to a gene; V was cut back by 4 bases and J by 7 bases. The CDR3 runs to 16 residues. The CDR3 bases are TGTGCCAGCAGCCCACAGGGGTCGTCGTTTAGGAATGAGCAGTTCTTC. Residues: CASSPQGSSFRNEQFF.

The rearrangement joins TRBV12-3 or TRBV12-4 to TRBJ2-1; 11 bases are shared with TRBD2. V lost 6 bases, J lost 5 bases, and 9 bases stayed unmatched. The CDR3 consists of 16 residues. The CDR3 sequence is CASSPRLLAGDNEQFF. The CDR3, as DNA: TGTGCCAGCAGCCCCCGGTTACTAGCGGGGGACAATGAGCAGTTCTTC.

This clonotype was found a few times. The V and J genes are TRBV29-1 and TRBJ2-3; TRBD2 aligns across 9 bases. V was pared by 2 bases and J by 2 bases, with 5 bases of the junction left unmatched. CDR3 length: 15 amino acids. Germline V gene data show CDR1 as SQVTM and CDR2 as ANQGSEA. The CDR3 DNA follows: TGCAGCGTTGAAAGGGCGGGGGGGTACACAGATACGCAGTATTTT. Amino acids: CSVERAGGYTDTQYF.

Many counts were recorded for this clonotype. The rearrangement uses TRBV11-2 and TRBJ1-5, with a tentative D call TRBD1 (6 bases). CDR1 SGHAT and CDR2 FQNNGV come from the germline V gene. The CDR3 contains 15 residues. Deletions cut 5 bases from V and 6 bases from J, with 17 bases between. CDR3: CASSPAVGAAQPQHF. The DNA for the CDR3 is TGTGCCAGCAGCCCCGCCGTGGGGGCGGCTCAGCCCCAGCATTTT.

This clonotype was counted many times. The chain uses TRBV12-3 or TRBV12-4 and TRBJ1-1; a possible D gene is TRBD1 (6 bases). The V end was cut by 5 bases, the J end by 0 bases, with 19 bases between. This CDR3 is 17 amino acids long. The CDR3 DNA sequence: TGTGCCAGCAGTCCTACGGGGGGCAGAGGGTTGAACACTGAAGCTTTCTTT. Its translation: CASSPTGGRGLNTEAFF.

This clonotype was seen more than once but under ten times. The gene calls are TRBV7-9 and TRBJ1-1; possible D gene TRBD1, 6 bases. V lost 5 bases and J 0 bases, leaving 10 bases between the germline ends. The CDR3 consists of 14 residues. The germline V gene encodes CDR1 SEHNR and CDR2 FQNEAQ (reference sequence). The CDR3 DNA reads TGTGCCAGCAGCATAAGACAGGTGAACACTGAAGCTTTCTTT. Translation gives CASSIRQVNTEAFF. Filled out from reference TRBV7-9 and TRBJ1-1, the complete variable domain reads DTGVSQNPRHKITKRGQNVTFRCDPISEHNRLYWYRQTLGQGPEFLTYFQNEAQLEKSRLLSDRFSAERPKGSFSTLEIQRTEQGDSAMYLCASSIRQVNTEAFFGQGTRLTVV.

The rearrangement joins TRBV14 to TRBJ2-5; D not resolved. Germline V CDR1 and CDR2: SGHDN, FVKESK. Trimming cost V 5 bases and J 2 bases, with 15 bases left between them. The CDR3 spans 15 residues. The CDR3 is CASSLHLARQETQYF. The CDR3 coding sequence is TGTGCCAGCAGCTTACACCTGGCTAGACAAGAGACCCAGTACTTC.

This clonotype was counted a few times. V gene TRBV7-2 combines with J gene TRBJ2-5, with 8 bases lining up with TRBD2. The V segment lost 5 bases and the J segment 5 bases; nucleotides outside the gene matches: 16. The germline CDR1 and CDR2 sequences are SGHTA and FQGNSA. The CDR3 sequence is 17 residues long. The CDR3 loop reads CASSLGVGGGGGETQYF. CDR3 nucleotide sequence: TGTGCCAGCAGCCTAGGGGTCGGGGGGGGAGGAGGTGAGACCCAGTACTTC. Full variable domain (rest looked up from reference TRBV7-2 and TRBJ2-5): GAGVSQSPSNKVTEKGKDVELRCDPISGHTALYWYRQSLGQGLEFLIYFQGNSAPDKSGLPSDRFSAERTGGSVSTLTIQRTQQEDSAVYLCASSLGVGGGGGETQYFGPGTRLLVL.

V gene TRBV12-3 or TRBV12-4 combines with J gene TRBJ1-4; D remains unclear. V was pared by 5 bases and J by 8 bases, with 9 bases between. The CDR3 runs 12 residues. The CDR3 nucleotides are TGTGCCAGCAGTCTCAAACGGGAAAAACTGTTTTTT. Translated: CASSLKREKLFF.

The CDR3 DNA is TGCGCCAGTCCGGGGGACACCGGGGAGCTGTTTTTT. This encodes CASPGDTGELFF. The chain recombines TRBV5-1 with TRBJ2-2; the D gene is possibly TRBD2 (6 bases). Trimming removed 8 bases at V and 3 bases at J, with 8 bases between. Germline CDR1 and CDR2: SGHRS and YFSETQ. The CDR3 spans 12 residues.

Details on this clonotype: Being one base from a much bigger clone, this may be a read error. V is TRBV19 and J is TRBJ1-5; possibly TRBD1 for D (6 bases). Trimming removed 3 bases from V and 3 bases from J, with 9 bases in between. This CDR3 has 14 amino acids. Germline lookup yields CDR1 LNHDA and CDR2 SQIVND (reference sequence). CDR3 loop: CASSITGYNQPQHF. The CDR3 DNA is TGTGCCAGTAGTATCACAGGGTACAATCAGCCCCAGCATTTT.

The rearrangement joins TRBV5-5 to TRBJ1-6, with D unresolved. V lost 3 bases, J lost 4 bases, and 17 bases lay in between. The V gene's germline CDR1 is SGHKS and CDR2 YYEKEE (reference sequence). The CDR3 sequence is 17 residues long. CDR3 sequence (DNA): TGTGCCAGCAGCTCGTCTCCGCGGGTTGAGTATAATTCACCCCTCCACTTT. Translating it yields CASSSSPRVEYNSPLHF.

The genes are TRBV6-1 and TRBJ2-3, with D perhaps TRBD2 (7 bases). Germline CDR1 MNHNS, CDR2 SASEGT. The CDR3 is made up of 17 amino acids. Trimming removed 2 bases from V and 0 bases from J, with 15 bases in between. The CDR3 DNA sequence: TGTGCCAGCAGTGAAAGGGGGAGGGGGGCTAGCACAGATACGCAGTATTTT. Translation: CASSERGRGASTDTQYF.

The chain employs TRBV12-3 or TRBV12-4 and TRBJ1-6; D is unclear. The CDR3 spans 15 residues. Trimming removed 1 base at V and 2 bases at J, with 6 bases between. The CDR3 here is CASSLDGPYNSPLHF. CDR3 DNA sequence: TGTGCCAGCAGTTTAGACGGTCCCTATAATTCACCCCTCCACTTT.

This clonotype has just one count. The CDR3 sequence is CSVVGGNEQFF. The CDR3 DNA reads TGCAGCGTTGTTGGGGGAAATGAGCAGTTCTTC. The chain uses TRBV29-1 and TRBJ2-1, with D possibly being TRBD1 or TRBD2 (5 bases each). The CDR3 is made up of 11 amino acids. V was shortened by 4 bases and J by 7 bases, with 8 bases between the two germline ends. Germline CDR1 and CDR2: SQVTM and ANQGSEA.

In this sample, this clonotype turned up a few times. This sequence joins TRBV6-1 and TRBJ1-2, with unresolved D. The CDR3 loop spans 13 amino acids. The ends were cut back, 6 bases at V and 4 bases at J, with 12 bases in the middle. Germline-derived CDR1 and CDR2 are MNHNS and SASEGT. The CDR3 reads CASRMGGTYGYTF. The CDR3 nucleotides read TGTGCCAGCAGAATGGGAGGAACCTATGGCTACACCTTC.

This clonotype was picked up many times. The chain is built from TRBV5-1 and TRBJ1-2, with TRBD1 matching over 9 bases. The CDR3 totals 15 residues. Germline V gene lookup returns CDR1 SGHRS and CDR2 YFSETQ. With V trimmed by 2 bases and J by 0 bases, 2 bases remained unmatched. The CDR3 loop is CASSLRTGANYGYTF. CDR3 nucleotides: TGCGCCAGCAGCTTAAGGACAGGGGCTAACTATGGCTACACCTTC.

The chain employs TRBV5-1 and TRBJ1-1; the match to TRBD1 covers 8 bases. CDR3 length: 16 residues. Germline loops: CDR1 SGHRS, CDR2 YFSETQ. V dropped 4 bases and J dropped 1; count of bases not matched to a gene: 9. The CDR3 coding sequence is TGCGCCAGCAGCCCGGCAAGGGGACAGGCGAACACTGAAGCTTTCTTT. It codes for CASSPARGQANTEAFF.

This clonotype occurred a few times. The chain combines TRBV27 with TRBJ1-1, with unresolved D. Germline V lookup: CDR1 MNHEY, CDR2 SMNVEV (reference sequence). The CDR3 totals 16 residues. V dropped 0 bases and J dropped 1 base, with 12 bases sitting between them. The CDR3 DNA follows: TGTGCCAGCAGTTTATCGGGTGGACCAACGAACACTGAAGCTTTCTTT. Translation gives CASSLSGGPTNTEAFF.

This clonotype was detected ten times or more. The J gene is TRBJ1-1, the V gene TRBV20-1, with D perhaps matching TRBD1 (6 bases). The CDR3 sequence is 12 residues long. Deletions cut 3 bases from V and 4 bases from J, with 9 bases between. The germline V gene has CDR1 DFQATT and CDR2 SNEGSKA (reference sequence). The CDR3 DNA sequence: TGCAGTGCTAGGAGGGGGTTCACTGAAGCTTTCTTT. Translation: CSARRGFTEAFF.

This clonotype was found many times. This chain uses TRBV5-1 with TRBJ1-2, with TRBD1 matching 7 bases. The germline CDR1 and CDR2 sequences are SGHRS and YFSETQ. The CDR3 loop spans 15 amino acids. Trimming cost V 3 bases and J 7 bases; bases outside gene matches: 12. CDR3 in DNA: TGCGCCAGCAGCTCGAATCTGGGGACAGCGCTTGGCTACACCTTC. Translating gives CASSSNLGTALGYTF.

This clonotype has just a few counts. The chain is built from TRBV6-2 or TRBV6-3 and TRBJ2-7, with D perhaps being TRBD1 or TRBD2 (5 bases each). In germline, CDR1 is MNHEY, CDR2 SVGEGT. This CDR3 has 14 residues. The V end was cut by 6 bases, the J end by 4 bases, with 16 bases between. The CDR3 sequence is CASSRDHASYEQYF. The CDR3 region has the DNA TGTGCCAGCAGCCGGGACCACGCATCGTACGAGCAGTACTTC.

This clonotype came up many times. This chain connects TRBV5-1 to TRBJ1-2, with 7 bases aligning to TRBD1. CDR1 SGHRS and CDR2 YFSETQ come from the germline V gene. J lost 7 bases, V lost 3 bases, and 12 bases had no gene match. The length of the CDR3 is 15 residues. The CDR3 nucleotides are TGCGCCAGCAGCTCTACAGGGGACCTTATGGCTGGCTACACCTTC. Translating it yields CASSSTGDLMAGYTF.

This clonotype came up many times. In DNA, the CDR3 is TGTGCCAGCAGCTTAGTGTCTGGCTCCTACAATGAGCAGTTCTTC. It translates to CASSLVSGSYNEQFF. This chain links TRBV7-6 with TRBJ2-1, with no clear D. Germline CDR1 is SGHVS and CDR2 is FNYEAQ. The CDR3 extends over 15 amino acids. The ends were cut back, 1 base at V and 0 bases at J, with 7 bases in the middle.

CDR3 sequence: CATSDPGFQSGTDTQYF. The CDR3, as DNA: TGTGCCACCAGTGACCCAGGGTTTCAAAGCGGCACAGATACGCAGTATTTT. The chain is built from TRBV24-1 and TRBJ2-3; possibly TRBD1 for D (5 bases). V lost 4 bases and J 1 base, leaving 17 bases between the germline ends. Per the germline V gene, CDR1 is KGHDR and CDR2 is SFDVKD. This CDR3 contains 17 residues.

V gene TRBV5-6 combines with J gene TRBJ1-4; D unclear. Deletions cut 0 bases from V and 8 bases from J, with 11 bases between. CDR1 is SGHDT, CDR2 YYEEEE, per germline. The CDR3 has 14 amino acids. CDR3 DNA: TGTGCCAGCAGCTTGGAGTTGTCCTACGAAAAACTGTTTTTT. This encodes CASSLELSYEKLFF.

The chain recombines TRBV5-6 with TRBJ2-5; maybe TRBD1 (6 bases). Germline CDR1 SGHDT, CDR2 YYEEEE. With 4 bases removed from V and 5 bases from J, the gap between germline ends came to 21 bases. CDR3 length: 16 residues. The DNA of the CDR3 is TGTGCCAGCAGCCGGGTGGACAGTGCCCAAGGGGAGACCCAGTACTTC. Protein: CASSRVDSAQGETQYF.